This TCR beta chain emerged from a study of cytotoxic CD8 clonotypes in ibrutinib-treated CLL. Looking at the study overall: Responses comprised around 24 partial and 2 complete; at median around 70 months, 14 remained remitted and approximately twelve progressed.

Method: immunoSEQ multiplex PCR; TCRdb's copy keeps in-frame clones and lacks some. The sample consists of fewer than 50,000 clones, 53% of them appearing once. From germline, CDR1 is SNHLY and CDR2 FYNNEI. V dropped 5 bases and J dropped 6 bases, with 20 bases sitting between them. The CDR3 is 16 amino acids. The chain joins TRBV2 to TRBJ1-5; D not certain. Here the sequenced sample was PBMCs, taken after 12 months of ibrutinib treatment. This TCR came from a human donor with chronic lymphocytic leukemia. The CDR3 DNA reads as TGTGCCAGCAGTAAAAGTCGGCCGCCGGCAGGTCAGCCCCAGCATTTT. Translated, it gives CASSKSRPPAGQPQHF.